Each of the 30 T cell receptor beta chains below was sequenced from the same sample in a study of cytomegalovirus exposure and HLA in healthy donors. The PCR contained 60 Vbeta and 13 Jbeta primers. Using immunoSEQ multiplex PCR, the repertoire was profiled, and TCRdb retains in-frame clones only, with some absent. The table lists 200,000 to 250,000 clones, around 82% of them singletons, with roughly 3% in the top ten. The sequencing sample was made of PBMCs. Receptors originate from a woman aged 25-40 years in good health and CMV-seronegative.

The V and J genes are TRBV5-1 and TRBJ2-7; 8 bases line up with TRBD2. V was clipped by 0 bases and J by 5 bases; unmatched bases: 7. Germline assignment: CDR1 SGHRS and CDR2 YFSETQ. The CDR3 loop spans 15 amino acids. CDR3 in DNA: TGCGCCAGCAGCTTGGGGAGCGGGAGTGGACACGAGCAGTACTTC. Translating gives CASSLGSGSGHEQYF.

The gene calls are TRBV9 and TRBJ2-1; TRBD2 matches 7 bases. This CDR3 is built from 12 residues. Trimming cost V 4 bases and J 8 bases; bases outside gene matches: 3. Germline-derived CDR1 and CDR2 are SGDLS and YYNGEE. For the CDR3, the DNA is TGTGCCAGCAGCCACAGCGGGGATGAGCAGTTCTTC. Translation: CASSHSGDEQFF.

The chain combines TRBV5-1 with TRBJ2-7; tentatively, D is TRBD1 (6 bases). V was cut by 4 bases and J by 0 bases, with 20 bases left in between. CDR1 SGHRS and CDR2 YFSETQ come from the germline V gene. This CDR3 is 17 amino acids long. For the CDR3, the DNA is TGCGCCAGCAGCACCCCAACCGGACAGCCGTACTCCTACGAGCAGTACTTC. Its translation is CASSTPTGQPYSYEQYF.

The chain has TRBV28 and TRBJ2-5; 8 bases are a match to TRBD2. The J call may be incorrect, as the DNA end agrees better with TRBJ2-7. CDR1 and CDR2 from the germline V gene are MDHEN and SYDVKM. The CDR3 runs 15 residues. CDR3 sequence reads: CASSLRAGAPYEQYF. DNA for the CDR3: TGTGCCAGCAGTCTCCGAGCGGGAGCCCCCTACGAGCAGTACTTC.

Points on this clone: The same CDR3 also results from other DNA sequences found in this sample. The rearrangement joins TRBV6-5 to TRBJ2-1; D gene unclear. The CDR3 extends over 13 amino acids. V was trimmed by 0 bases and J by 4 bases, leaving 4 bases between them. The germline V gene encodes CDR1 MNHEY and CDR2 SVGAGI. The CDR3 region has the DNA TGTGCCAGCAGTTACTCTACTTACAATGAGCAGTTCTTC. Amino acid sequence: CASSYSTYNEQFF.

This clone has more than one count but fewer than ten. V usage is TRBV28 and J usage is TRBJ2-2, with 8 bases identical to TRBD2. CDR3 length: 16 residues. The ends lost 5 bases at V and 4 bases at J; junction bases unmatched: 9. Germline-derived CDR1 and CDR2 are MDHEN and SYDVKM. The CDR3 DNA reads TGTGCCAGCAGTAGCCCCGGGACTAGGCGCACCGGGGAGCTGTTTTTT. Its protein is CASSSPGTRRTGELFF.

This chain connects TRBV29-1 to TRBJ2-7; TRBD2 is a possible D gene (6 bases). Germline V gene data show CDR1 as SQVTM and CDR2 as ANQGSEA. With 7 bases removed from V and 2 bases from J, the gap between germline ends came to 18 bases. This CDR3 spans 14 amino acids. The CDR3 here is CSAGMAGLAYEQYF. The CDR3, as DNA: TGCAGCGCCGGAATGGCGGGGCTAGCCTACGAGCAGTACTTC.

V gene TRBV18 combines with J gene TRBJ2-1; 13 bases map to TRBD2. The germline V gene has CDR1 KGHSH and CDR2 LQKENI. V lost 2 bases to trimming and J lost 3 bases; unmatched junction nucleotides: 4. The CDR3 is made up of 17 amino acids. CDR3 in DNA: TGTGCCAGCTCACCAACTAGCGGGGGGGCCTACTACAATGAGCAGTTCTTC. It specifies CASSPTSGGAYYNEQFF. The whole variable domain, remainder taken from reference TRBV18 and TRBJ2-1, is NAGVMQNPRHLVRRRGQEARLRCSPMKGHSHVYWYRQLPEEGLKFMVYLQKENIIDESGMPKERFSAEFPKEGPSILRIQQVVRGDSAAYFCASSPTSGGAYYNEQFFGPGTRLTVL.

The chain uses TRBV5-1 and TRBJ2-1, with TRBD1 matching 9 bases. The germline CDR1 and CDR2 sequences are SGHRS and YFSETQ. The CDR3 spans 15 residues. With V trimmed by 0 bases and J by 7 bases, 5 bases remained unmatched. The CDR3 region has the DNA TGCGCCAGCAGCTTGGGGGACAGGGACTTGAATGAGCAGTTCTTC. This sequence encodes CASSLGDRDLNEQFF. Filled out from reference TRBV5-1 and TRBJ2-1, the complete variable domain reads KAGVTQTPRYLIKTRGQQVTLSCSPISGHRSVSWYQQTPGQGLQFLFEYFSETQRNKGNFPGRFSGRQFSNSRSEMNVSTLELGDSALYLCASSLGDRDLNEQFFGPGTRLTVL.

The chain recombines TRBV6-4 with TRBJ2-2, with 10 bases identical to TRBD1. The germline V gene encodes CDR1 MRHNA and CDR2 SNTAGT. Losses at the gene ends were 4 bases for V and 6 bases for J; bases not matched to a gene: 11. This CDR3 region has 17 residues. CDR3 bases: TGTGCCAGCAGTGGCCCCACCGGGACAGGGGTCCCCGGGGAGCTGTTTTTT. Translated: CASSGPTGTGVPGELFF.

Points on this clone: An end of the junction does not agree with germline; a read error may underlie this. The chain combines TRBV5-6 with TRBJ1-2, with a possible D match to TRBD1 (6 bases). The CDR3 sequence is 14 residues long. The V gene's germline CDR1 is SGHDT and CDR2 YYEEEE. The DNA for the CDR3 is TGTGCCAGCGCCGATTCGGGGGGGCCCTATGGCTACCCCTTC. The encoded protein is CASADSGGPYGYPF.

J is TRBJ1-1 and V is TRBV14, with TRBD1 as a possible D gene (6 bases). CDR3 length equals 12 residues. Germline CDR1 reads SGHDN; CDR2 reads FVKESK. V was shortened by 5 bases and J by 8 bases, with 12 bases between the two germline ends. CDR3 sequence: CASSKQGGEAFF. The DNA for the CDR3 is TGTGCCAGCAGCAAACAGGGTGGGGAAGCTTTCTTT.

This clone was seen once. The gene calls are TRBV19 and TRBJ2-2; 7 bases agree with TRBD1. CDR1 LNHDA and CDR2 SQIVND come from the germline V gene (reference sequence). CDR3 length: 15 residues. V was pared by 3 bases and J by 5 bases, with 6 bases of the junction left unmatched. CDR3 DNA sequence: TGTGCCAGTAGTATGTACAGGGGAGTTACCGGGGAGCTGTTTTTT. Protein: CASSMYRGVTGELFF.

This clone was detected a few times. One junction end disagrees with the germline gene, perhaps due to a read error. The chain combines TRBV6-1 with TRBJ1-2, with 7 bases that match TRBD1. Per germline, CDR1 MNHNS and CDR2 SASEGT. The CDR3 is made up of 17 amino acids. The CDR3 here is CASSERRTGWFLYGYPF. The CDR3 DNA sequence: TGTGCCAGCAGTGAACGTAGGACAGGTTGGTTTCTCTATGGCTACCCCTTC.

The sample holds one count of this clone. The chain joins TRBV18 to TRBJ2-1, with 8 bases matching TRBD2. Trimming at V came to 0 bases and at J to 9 bases, leaving 7 bases not matched to a gene. There are 15 residues in the CDR3. Germline CDR1 reads KGHSH; CDR2 reads LQKENI. CDR3 sequence (DNA): TGTGCCAGCTCACCACCGGGACTAGATTTGGGTGAGCAGTTCTTC. Translated, it gives CASSPPGLDLGEQFF.

This clone has a single count. This chain joins TRBV28 and TRBJ1-2; D is undetermined. The CDR3 covers 11 residues. The V end was cut by 4 bases, the J end by 8 bases, with 8 bases between. CDR1 is MDHEN and CDR2 is SYDVKM in the germline V gene. In DNA form, the CDR3 reads TGTGCCAGCAGTTCCGCGGGGGGCTACACCTTC. Amino acid sequence: CASSSAGGYTF.

In its sample, this clone was seen a few times. The V call is TRBV6-1, the J call TRBJ2-3; TRBD1 agrees at 11 bases. The J segment lost 3 bases and the V segment lost 1 base, leaving 6 bases of the junction unmatched. The germline V gene has CDR1 MNHNS and CDR2 SASEGT. CDR3 length equals 17 residues. CDR3 residues: CASSEVAGTGGTDTQYF. The CDR3 region has the DNA TGTGCCAGCAGTGAAGTGGCCGGGACAGGGGGGACAGATACGCAGTATTTT.

This chain links TRBV7-9 with TRBJ1-1; no reliable D call. Germline V lookup: CDR1 SEHNR, CDR2 FQNEAQ (reference sequence). The V end was cut by 7 bases, the J end by 8 bases, with 14 bases between. The CDR3 consists of 12 residues. CDR3 in amino acids: CASTIPVREAFF. The CDR3 DNA follows: TGTGCCAGCACCATCCCGGTGAGGGAAGCTTTCTTT.

The chain carries TRBV7-3 and TRBJ2-1; 8 nucleotides agree with TRBD2. V was clipped by 0 bases and J by 2 bases; unmatched bases: 3. The CDR3 extends over 16 amino acids. Germline CDR1 and CDR2: SGHTA and FQGTGA. The CDR3 spells CASSLTSGAPYNEQFF. CDR3 sequence (DNA): TGTGCCAGCAGCTTAACTAGCGGGGCCCCCTACAATGAGCAGTTCTTC.

The V and J genes are TRBV11-2 and TRBJ2-3; D unclear. The length of the CDR3 is 13 residues. CDR1 is SGHAT and CDR2 is FQNNGV in the germline V gene. The V and J ends lost 1 base and 7 bases respectively, with 9 bases between them. DNA for the CDR3: TGTGCCAGCAGCTTAGGTTTGGCATATACGCAGTATTTT. Protein sequence: CASSLGLAYTQYF.

A note on this clone: A read error may produce the germline difference seen at one junction end. DNA for the CDR3: TGTGCCAGCAGCTTTGTAATACAGGATAATTCACTCCTCCACTTT. This translates into CASSFVIQDNSLLHF. This chain joins TRBV5-6 and TRBJ1-6; maybe TRBD1 (5 bases). Germline values: CDR1 SGHDT, CDR2 YYEEEE. The length of the CDR3 is 15 residues.

This chain connects TRBV7-9 to TRBJ2-3, with TRBD1 identical over 8 bases. This CDR3 comprises 15 residues. Germline V gives CDR1 SEHNR, CDR2 FQNEAQ (reference sequence). V gave up 2 bases and J gave up 2 bases; unmatched junction bases: 3. Here the CDR3 reads CASSLRRGLTDTQYF. Here the CDR3 DNA reads TGTGCCAGCAGCTTACGCAGGGGGCTCACAGATACGCAGTATTTT.

The chain has TRBV11-3 and TRBJ2-7; 8 positions agree with TRBD2. The CDR3 covers 14 residues. J lost 13 bases, V lost 8 bases, and 19 bases had no gene match. The germline CDR1 and CDR2 sequences are SGHNT and YENEEA. CDR3 bases: TGTGCCAGCGTACGCCGACGGGCGACGGGGGGGATCTACTTC. It specifies CASVRRRATGGIYF.

This clone was seen a handful of times. The V gene is TRBV4-2, the J gene TRBJ2-2, with 7 bases lining up with TRBD1. V lost 4 bases, J lost 4 bases, and 12 bases stayed unmatched. The CDR3 length is 17 residues. CDR1 and CDR2 from the germline V gene are LGHNA and YNFKEQ. CDR3 nucleotides: TGTGCCAGCAGCCGAGGGACAGCCGAGGATGGCACCGGGGAGCTGTTTTTT. This translates into CASSRGTAEDGTGELFF.

The chain is built from TRBV19 and TRBJ2-3; unclear D gene. Trimming shortened V by 4 bases and J by 0 bases, and 5 bases separated the two germline ends. In germline, CDR1 is LNHDA, CDR2 SQIVND (reference sequence). This CDR3 contains 13 residues. CDR3 coding DNA: TGTGCCAGTAGTACCCAAAGCACAGATACGCAGTATTTT. Translated: CASSTQSTDTQYF.

The gene calls are TRBV6-5 and TRBJ2-7; D may be TRBD1 (6 bases). Looked up from germline, CDR1 is MNHEY and CDR2 is SVGAGI. This CDR3 has 13 amino acids. Trimming took 7 bases from V and 4 from J, leaving 14 bases between them. DNA of the CDR3: TGTGCCAGCATGACTCGGGACAAATACGAGCAGTACTTC. Translated, it gives CASMTRDKYEQYF.

On this clone itself: Different DNA sequences within this sample yield the same CDR3. The chain joins TRBV6-1 to TRBJ2-7; possible D gene TRBD2, 6 bases. The V end lost 5 bases, the J end lost 7 bases, and 9 bases lay between the germline ends. Germline V gene lookup returns CDR1 MNHNS and CDR2 SASEGT. This CDR3 spans 11 amino acids. CDR3 sequence reads: CASSYGGEQYF. The CDR3 nucleotides read TGTGCCAGCAGTTACGGAGGGGAGCAGTACTTC.

This clone showed up just a few times. The chain links TRBV5-1 to TRBJ1-1; tentatively, D is TRBD1 (6 bases). This CDR3 region has 15 residues. The V end was cut by 6 bases, the J end by 1 base, with 16 bases between. CDR1 SGHRS and CDR2 YFSETQ come from the germline V gene. The CDR3 region is CASTLDGGANTEAFF. CDR3 sequence (DNA): TGCGCCAGCACCCTCGATGGGGGGGCGAACACTGAAGCTTTCTTT.

The chain carries TRBV28 and TRBJ2-7, with TRBD1 identical over 7 bases. Germline V gene sequence: CDR1 MDHEN, CDR2 SYDVKM. This CDR3 region has 14 residues. V trimming: 6 bases; J trimming: 0 bases; junction bases outside the gene matches: 5. CDR3 amino acids: CASSHRGSSYEQYF. CDR3 sequence (DNA): TGTGCCAGCAGCCACAGGGGCAGCTCCTACGAGCAGTACTTC. Filled out from reference TRBV28 and TRBJ2-7, the complete variable domain reads DVKVTQSSRYLVKRTGEKVFLECVQDMDHENMFWYRQDPGLGLRLIYFSYDVKMKEKGDIPEGYSVSREKKERFSLILESASTNQTSMYLCASSHRGSSYEQYFGPGTRLTVT.

V is TRBV4-2 and J is TRBJ2-5, with D possibly matching TRBD1 (6 bases). The closer fit of TRBJ2-7 to the DNA end suggests the J call may be wrong. The CDR3 is 17 amino acids. Germline lookup yields CDR1 LGHNA and CDR2 YNFKEQ. The CDR3 DNA reads TGTGCCAGCAGCCAAGGACTTATGCCGGGACATTTCTACGAGCAGTACTTC. Residues: CASSQGLMPGHFYEQYF.